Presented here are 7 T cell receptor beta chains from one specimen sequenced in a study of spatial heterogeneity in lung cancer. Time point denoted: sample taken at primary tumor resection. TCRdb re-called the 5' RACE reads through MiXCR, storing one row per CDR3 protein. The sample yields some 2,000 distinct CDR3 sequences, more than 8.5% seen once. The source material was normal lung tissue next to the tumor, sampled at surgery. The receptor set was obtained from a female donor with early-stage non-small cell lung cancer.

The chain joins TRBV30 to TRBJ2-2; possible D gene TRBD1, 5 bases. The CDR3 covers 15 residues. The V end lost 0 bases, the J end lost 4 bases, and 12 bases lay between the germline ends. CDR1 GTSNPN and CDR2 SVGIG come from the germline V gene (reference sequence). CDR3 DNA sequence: TGTGCCTGGAGTGTACGGGTGACAGCCACCGGGGAGCTGTTTTTT. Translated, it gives CAWSVRVTATGELFF.

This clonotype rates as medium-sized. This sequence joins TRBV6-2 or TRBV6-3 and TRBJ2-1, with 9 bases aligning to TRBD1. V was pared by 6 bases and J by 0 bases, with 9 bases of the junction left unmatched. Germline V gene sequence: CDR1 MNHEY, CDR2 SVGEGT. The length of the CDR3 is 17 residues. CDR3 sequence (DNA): TGTGCCAGCAGGCAACTGGGACAGGGCAACTCCTACAATGAGCAGTTCTTC. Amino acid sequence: CASRQLGQGNSYNEQFF.

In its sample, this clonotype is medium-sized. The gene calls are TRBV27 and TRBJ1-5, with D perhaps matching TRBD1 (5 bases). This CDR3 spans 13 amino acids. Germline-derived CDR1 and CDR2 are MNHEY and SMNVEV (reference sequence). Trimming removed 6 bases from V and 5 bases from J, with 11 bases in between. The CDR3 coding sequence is TGTGCCAGCAGCTCGGGACTACATCAGCCCCAGCATTTT. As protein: CASSSGLHQPQHF.

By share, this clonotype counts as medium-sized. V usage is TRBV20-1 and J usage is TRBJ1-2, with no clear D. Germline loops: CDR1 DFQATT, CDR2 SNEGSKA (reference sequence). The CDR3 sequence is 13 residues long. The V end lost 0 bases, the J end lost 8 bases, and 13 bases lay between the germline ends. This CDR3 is CSARDRGLWGYTF. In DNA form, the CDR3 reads TGCAGTGCTAGAGATAGAGGGTTATGGGGCTACACCTTC.

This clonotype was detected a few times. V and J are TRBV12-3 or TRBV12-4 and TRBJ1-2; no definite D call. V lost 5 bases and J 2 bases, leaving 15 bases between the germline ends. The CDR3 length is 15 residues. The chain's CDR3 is CASSRILDGNYGYTF. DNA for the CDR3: TGTGCCAGCAGTCGTATCCTGGACGGGAACTATGGCTACACCTTC.

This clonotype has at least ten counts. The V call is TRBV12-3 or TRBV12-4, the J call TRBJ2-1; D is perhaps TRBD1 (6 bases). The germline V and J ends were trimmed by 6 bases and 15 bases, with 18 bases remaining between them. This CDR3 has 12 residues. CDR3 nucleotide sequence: TGTGCCAGCAGCTCATACCGGGACACGGGGTTCTTC. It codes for CASSSYRDTGFF.

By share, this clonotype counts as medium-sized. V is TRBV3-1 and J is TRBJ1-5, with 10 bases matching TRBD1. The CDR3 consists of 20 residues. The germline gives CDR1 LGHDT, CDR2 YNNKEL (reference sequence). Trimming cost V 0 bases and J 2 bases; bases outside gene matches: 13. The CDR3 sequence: CASSQEGSTGGDEGNQPQHF. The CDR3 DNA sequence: TGTGCCAGCAGCCAAGAAGGGTCGACAGGGGGCGATGAGGGCAATCAGCCCCAGCATTTT.